Listed below are T cell receptor beta chains from one sample, sequenced in a study of T cells after yellow fever vaccination. TCRdb re-analysed the 5' RACE reads in MiXCR, keeping a single row per CDR3 protein. Seen here are under 400,000 distinct CDR3 sequences, around 10% observed once, and the top ten hold 18%. Material: PBMCs, obtained on the day of the first yellow fever vaccination. All receptors derive from a young man who received the YFV17D yellow fever vaccine. Each CDR3 is given with its conserved first and last residue. D genes are given only for firm matches. Rows give clone size only sometimes, using once, few, many, or a class for an expanded clone.

J | V | size | D | CDR3 | DNA
TRBJ1-2 | TRBV12-3/TRBV12-4 | few | NA | CASSARTEHTF | TGTGCCAGCAGTGCCCGGACGGAGCACACCTTC
TRBJ1-2 | TRBV11-2 | NA | TRBD1 | CASSYLGTANYGYTF | TGTGCCAGCAGCTACCTCGGGACAGCTAACTATGGCTACACCTTC
TRBJ2-1 | TRBV4-3 | few | NA | CASSQDSAGSYNEQFF | TGCGCCAGCAGCCAAGATTCGGCGGGCTCCTACAATGAGCAGTTCTTC
TRBJ2-5 | TRBV20-1 | NA | NA | CSALHGGSSQETQYF | TGCAGTGCCCTCCACGGGGGAAGTAGTCAAGAGACCCAGTACTTC
TRBJ2-2 | TRBV12-3/TRBV12-4 | many | NA | CASRLSGNTGELFF | TGTGCCAGCAGACTTAGCGGAAACACCGGGGAGCTGTTTTTT
TRBJ1-5 | TRBV27 | NA | TRBD1 | CASSHTGGFESSNQPQHF | TGTGCCAGCAGTCATACAGGGGGCTTTGAGAGTAGCAATCAGCCCCAGCATTTT
TRBJ2-2 | TRBV29-1 | NA | NA | CSVPEGPENTGELFF | TGCAGCGTTCCAGAAGGGCCGGAGAACACCGGGGAGCTGTTTTTT
TRBJ1-1 | TRBV15 | NA | NA | CATSNGVTEAFF | TGTGCCACCAGCAACGGGGTCACTGAAGCTTTCTTT
TRBJ1-1 | TRBV20-1 | few | NA | CSASSMNTEAFF | TGCAGTGCTAGCTCCATGAACACTGAAGCTTTCTTT
TRBJ2-3 | TRBV10-1 | NA | TRBD2 | CASSSLAGEADTQYF | TGCGCCAGCAGTTCTCTAGCGGGGGAGGCAGATACGCAGTATTTT
TRBJ1-4 | TRBV6-5 | few | TRBD1 | CASSSLLGTGFEKLFF | TGTGCCAGCAGTTCCCTCCTTGGGACAGGGTTTGAAAAACTGTTTTTT
TRBJ1-2 | TRBV4-2 | few | TRBD1 | CASSQDLTGAHGYTF | TGTGCCAGCAGCCAAGATCTCACAGGGGCACATGGCTACACCTTC
TRBJ1-1 | TRBV18 | NA | TRBD1 | CASSPPGTGVKVTEAFF | TGTGCCAGCTCACCGCCGGGGACAGGGGTCAAGGTCACTGAAGCTTTCTTT
TRBJ2-5 | TRBV12-3/TRBV12-4 | few | TRBD1 | CASSRLGQGAAETQYF | TGTGCCAGCAGTCGATTGGGACAGGGGGCGGCGGAGACCCAGTACTTC
TRBJ1-2 | TRBV4-2 | NA | TRBD1 | CASSQDLTGRDYGYTF | TGTGCCAGCAGCCAAGATTTGACAGGGAGGGACTATGGCTACACCTTC
TRBJ1-5 | TRBV7-9 | NA | NA | CASSSVGQPQHF | TGTGCCAGCAGCTCTGTTGGACAGCCCCAGCATTTT
TRBJ2-1 | TRBV9 | NA | TRBD2 | CASSPSGGWDEQFF | TGTGCCAGCAGCCCGAGCGGGGGATGGGATGAGCAGTTCTTC
TRBJ2-1 | TRBV20-1 | many | NA | CSGTGGLPYNEQFF | TGCAGTGGGACTGGCGGGCTCCCCTACAATGAGCAGTTCTTC
TRBJ1-6 | TRBV5-1 | NA | NA | CASSLAGGDRSPLHF | TGCGCCAGCAGCTTGGCCGGGGGGGATAGATCACCCCTCCACTTT
TRBJ1-2 | TRBV20-1 | many | NA | CSARFVSSRHYGYTF | TGCAGTGCTAGGTTCGTCAGCAGTAGGCACTATGGCTACACCTTC
TRBJ2-6 | TRBV2 | NA | NA | CASSESGSGANVQTF | TGTGCCAGCAGTGAATCGGGCTCTGGGGCCAACGTCCAGACTTTC
TRBJ2-5 | TRBV5-4 | NA | TRBD2 | CASSLGGLAGAGTQYF | TGTGCCAGCAGCTTGGGAGGACTAGCGGGGGCGGGGACCCAGTACTTC
TRBJ1-5 | TRBV4-3 | few | NA | CASRQGMEWNQPQHF | TGCGCCAGCAGACAGGGAATGGAATGGAATCAGCCCCAGCATTTT
TRBJ1-4 | TRBV6-5 | NA | NA | CASSTSGVEKLFF | TGTGCCAGCAGTACCTCGGGGGTAGAAAAACTGTTTTTT
TRBJ1-5 | TRBV20-1 | few | NA | CSASEGDQPQHF | TGCAGTGCTAGTGAGGGGGATCAGCCCCAGCATTTT